This T cell receptor (beta chain) was captured by sequencing in a study of blood T cell repertoires in COVID-19. Overall study: PBMCs, B-cell-depleted T cells, or T cells provided the cDNA or gDNA that made up the material.

Generated by immunoSEQ multiplex PCR, the TCRdb table keeps only in-frame clones and is missing some. The sample records about 220,000 clones, roughly 85% being singletons. Germline-derived CDR1 and CDR2 are MNHEY and SVGEGT. V lost 2 bases to trimming and J lost 4 bases; unmatched junction nucleotides: 13. The CDR3 covers 20 residues. This chain joins TRBV6-2 or TRBV6-3 and TRBJ2-5; TRBD2 matches at 16 bases. The sequence came from a man in his forties or fifties who had recovered from COVID-19. The sequenced sample was peripheral blood. The CDR3 DNA sequence: TGTGCCAGCAGTTACGCGGGCGTCGGGACTAGCGGGAGGGCCATAGAGACCCAGTACTTC. Protein product: CASSYAGVGTSGRAIETQYF.